What follows are 10 T cell receptor beta chains derived from one specimen sequenced in a study of blood T cell repertoires in COVID-19. The method was immunoSEQ multiplex PCR; TCRdb's version includes in-frame clones alone and lacks a portion of them. Counted here are about 270,000 clones, 83% occurring once; the ten biggest clones make up 9.4%. Specimen: peripheral blood. The receptor set was obtained from a woman aged 45-59 years who had recovered from COVID-19.

The J gene is TRBJ2-7, the V gene TRBV27, with 9 bases matching TRBD1. Germline assignment: CDR1 MNHEY and CDR2 SMNVEV (reference sequence). V dropped 3 bases and J dropped 4; count of bases not matched to a gene: 4. The CDR3 covers 14 residues. CDR3 nucleotides: TGTGCCAGCAGTTTCGACAGGGGGGAGTACGAGCAGTACTTC. The encoded protein is CASSFDRGEYEQYF.

This rearrangement joins TRBV30 to TRBJ2-7; no clear D gene. The CDR3 has 12 residues. CDR1 and CDR2 (germline): GTSNPN, SVGIG (reference sequence). Trimming took 0 bases from V and 4 from J, leaving 7 bases between them. The CDR3 DNA is TGTGCCTGGAGTGTACGCACATACGAGCAGTACTTC. This codes for CAWSVRTYEQYF.

V and J are TRBV9 and TRBJ2-1; 7 bases are shared with TRBD2. J gave up 5 bases and V 0 bases, and 5 bases lay outside the gene matches. Germline V lookup: CDR1 SGDLS, CDR2 YYNGEE. This CDR3 has 15 residues. This CDR3 reads CASSVGGSGDNEQFF. The CDR3, as DNA: TGTGCCAGCAGCGTAGGCGGGAGTGGCGACAATGAGCAGTTCTTC.

This clone was counted a single time. The chain links TRBV9 to TRBJ2-7; TRBD2 matches at 10 bases. This CDR3 has 14 residues. The ends lost 4 bases at V and 2 bases at J; junction bases unmatched: 3. The V gene's germline CDR1 is SGDLS and CDR2 YYNGEE. CDR3 in amino acids: CASSLAGATYEQYF. The CDR3 DNA reads as TGTGCCAGCAGCCTAGCGGGAGCGACCTACGAGCAGTACTTC.

The chain has TRBV28 and TRBJ1-2; 8 positions match TRBD1. CDR3 length: 17 amino acids. The germline V gene has CDR1 MDHEN and CDR2 SYDVKM. With 8 bases clipped from V and 0 bases from J, the junction kept 14 bases outside the gene matches. The CDR3: CASGRTGPTSTNYGYTF. CDR3 in DNA: TGTGCCAGCGGAAGGACAGGGCCCACCTCAACTAACTATGGCTACACCTTC.

The V gene is TRBV5-1, the J gene TRBJ2-1, with 9 bases identical to TRBD2. The CDR3 loop spans 17 amino acids. The germline V gene encodes CDR1 SGHRS and CDR2 YFSETQ. V shed 0 bases and J 5 bases; nucleotides not matched to a gene: 9. The CDR3 DNA reads as TGCGCCAGCAGCTTGGGTCTGGTAGCGGGGGCCCACAATGAGCAGTTCTTC. Its translation is CASSLGLVAGAHNEQFF.

The rearrangement uses TRBV2 and TRBJ2-3; possibly TRBD2 for D (5 bases). The germline V and J ends were trimmed by 7 bases and 2 bases, with 7 bases remaining between them. Germline V lookup: CDR1 SNHLY, CDR2 FYNNEI. This CDR3 is built from 12 residues. The CDR3 is CASTEATDTQYF. The CDR3 bases are TGTGCCAGCACGGAGGCCACAGATACGCAGTATTTT.

This chain links TRBV28 with TRBJ1-3; tentatively, D is TRBD1 (6 bases). V lost 3 bases and J lost 0, with 15 bases in between. Germline V CDR1 and CDR2: MDHEN, SYDVKM. The CDR3 consists of 17 residues. CDR3 region: CASSFGQGTLSGNTIYF. CDR3 in DNA: TGTGCCAGCAGTTTTGGTCAGGGGACCCTCTCTGGAAACACCATATATTTT.

The V and J genes are TRBV7-6 and TRBJ1-3, with a weak D call TRBD1 (6 bases). Trimming removed 0 bases from V and 0 bases from J, with 12 bases in between. This CDR3 is built from 17 residues. Germline V gene sequence: CDR1 SGHVS, CDR2 FNYEAQ. Here the CDR3 DNA reads TGTGCCAGCAGCTTAGCGCAGGACAGATACTCTGGAAACACCATATATTTT. Its translation is CASSLAQDRYSGNTIYF.

This clone was picked up one time. The chain uses TRBV28 and TRBJ1-5, with a tentative D call TRBD1 (5 bases). Per germline, CDR1 MDHEN and CDR2 SYDVKM. CDR3 length equals 12 residues. V lost 6 bases to trimming and J lost 7 bases, with 10 bases between them. In DNA, the CDR3 is TGTGCCAGCAGACTGGGGGGACAGCCCCAGCATTTT. It yields the protein CASRLGGQPQHF.